The next 30 T cell receptor beta chains were all read from a single sample in a study of cytotoxic CD8 clonotypes in ibrutinib-treated CLL. Libraries were prepared by immunoSEQ multiplex PCR; TCRdb keeps only in-frame clonotypes and omits some of them. The repertoire holds 120,000 to 150,000 clones, roughly 90% seen once, with 10% to 12% in the top ten. The sequenced sample was PBMCs, obtained after 12 months of ibrutinib treatment. The origin of the receptors is a human donor with chronic lymphocytic leukemia.

This rearrangement joins TRBV4-2 to TRBJ1-2, with a possible D match to TRBD1 (6 bases). V lost 0 bases to trimming and J lost 6 bases, with 14 bases between them. The CDR3 extends over 15 amino acids. From germline, CDR1 is LGHNA and CDR2 YNFKEQ. The CDR3 loop is CASSQERRGEDGYTF. The CDR3 DNA sequence: TGTGCCAGCAGCCAAGAGAGGAGGGGGGAAGATGGCTACACCTTC.

The rearrangement links TRBV4-3 to TRBJ2-5; D may be TRBD1 (6 bases). Germline V CDR1 and CDR2: LGHNA, YSLEER. There are 17 residues in the CDR3. The V gene lost 1 base and the J gene lost 1 base, with 16 bases spanning the gap. The CDR3 nucleotides read TGCGCCAGCAGCCAAGGACCCAGGGGCGGACTCCAAGAGACCCAGTACTTC. It yields the protein CASSQGPRGGLQETQYF.

The chain recombines TRBV4-2 with TRBJ2-3, with D perhaps given as TRBD1 or TRBD2 (6 bases each). The CDR3 is 14 amino acids. The germline V and J ends were trimmed by 2 bases and 6 bases, with 12 bases remaining between them. Germline V gene lookup returns CDR1 LGHNA and CDR2 YNFKEQ. The CDR3 here is CASSQMGGDDTQYF. CDR3 nucleotide sequence: TGTGCCAGCAGCCAAATGGGGGGCGATGATACGCAGTATTTT.

The J gene is TRBJ2-3, the V gene TRBV19; TRBD2 agrees at 9 bases. From germline, CDR1 is LNHDA and CDR2 SQIVND (reference sequence). The CDR3 sequence is 18 residues long. The ends lost 3 bases at V and 0 bases at J; junction bases unmatched: 10. The CDR3, as DNA: TGTGCCAGTAGTATGAGTAGCGGGGGCACCTCCAGCACAGATACGCAGTATTTT. Protein sequence: CASSMSSGGTSSTDTQYF.

The gene calls are TRBV10-1 and TRBJ1-5, with D unresolved. Germline CDR1 WNHNN, CDR2 SYGVQD (reference sequence). The CDR3 sequence is 15 residues long. Trimming cost V 7 bases and J 0 bases, with 13 bases left between them. The CDR3 loop is CASTDAAVSNQPQHF. The CDR3 nucleotides read TGCGCCAGCACTGACGCCGCGGTTAGCAATCAGCCCCAGCATTTT.

J is TRBJ2-1 and V is TRBV27, with D tentatively TRBD2 (5 bases). The CDR3 contains 15 residues. Germline lookup yields CDR1 MNHEY and CDR2 SMNVEV (reference sequence). Trimming took off 4 bases at V and 4 bases at J, with 14 bases between the two ends. The CDR3 DNA reads as TGTGCCAGCAGTTACCGGCAGGACTTTTACAATGAGCAGTTCTTC. It encodes CASSYRQDFYNEQFF.

The chain links TRBV9 to TRBJ2-5, with D possibly being TRBD2 (6 bases). Germline V lookup: CDR1 SGDLS, CDR2 YYNGEE. V was trimmed by 3 bases and J by 5 bases, leaving 14 bases between them. This CDR3 region has 14 residues. The CDR3 nucleotides read TGTGCCAGCAGCGCAACGGGACTCCGGGAGACCCAGTACTTC. Amino acids: CASSATGLRETQYF.

CDR3 residues: CASSDGWRNTIYF. In DNA, the CDR3 is TGTGCCAGCAGTGACGGGTGGAGAAACACCATATATTTT. The rearrangement joins TRBV27 to TRBJ1-3; D is undetermined. Germline V gene lookup returns CDR1 MNHEY and CDR2 SMNVEV (reference sequence). This CDR3 has 13 residues. The V and J ends lost 5 bases and 5 bases respectively, with 10 bases between them.

This clone was counted a single time. This chain links TRBV27 with TRBJ2-1; TRBD1 aligns across 8 bases. After removal of 5 bases from V and 10 bases from J, the junction contained 13 bases not matched to a gene. The germline V gene encodes CDR1 MNHEY and CDR2 SMNVEV (reference sequence). The CDR3 covers 15 residues. The CDR3 DNA is TGTGCCAGCAGTCCTCCGGGACAGGTAATTTTGGAGCAGTTCTTC. Its translation: CASSPPGQVILEQFF.

The chain carries TRBV25-1 and TRBJ2-7; D possibly corresponds to TRBD2 (7 bases). Trimming removed 6 bases from V and 1 base from J, with 19 bases in between. Germline loops: CDR1 MGHDK, CDR2 SYGVNS. CDR3 length: 16 residues. The CDR3 loop is CASSALGGQMSYEQYF. The DNA for the CDR3 is TGTGCCAGCAGCGCTCTCGGGGGGCAGATGTCCTACGAGCAGTACTTC.

This chain connects TRBV7-9 to TRBJ2-2; tentative D call: TRBD2 (5 bases). CDR3 length equals 14 residues. From germline, CDR1 is SEHNR and CDR2 FQNEAQ (reference sequence). V was trimmed by 1 base and J by 7 bases, leaving 10 bases between them. CDR3 in DNA: TGTGCCAGCAGCTTAGAGCGAGGGCGCGGGGAGCTGTTTTTT. Its protein is CASSLERGRGELFF.

This chain connects TRBV7-9 to TRBJ1-2; no clear D gene. This CDR3 spans 15 amino acids. Germline V CDR1 and CDR2: SEHNR, FQNEAQ (reference sequence). Deletions cut 1 base from V and 3 bases from J, with 12 bases between. The CDR3 sequence: CASSLDSARYYGYTF. The CDR3 nucleotides are TGTGCCAGCAGCTTAGATTCTGCCAGGTACTATGGCTACACCTTC.

This clone was seen only once. This chain joins TRBV5-1 and TRBJ2-1, with D perhaps matching TRBD2 (6 bases). Trimming left V 5 bases short and J 8 bases short, with 14 bases between. There are 13 residues in the CDR3. Germline lookup yields CDR1 SGHRS and CDR2 YFSETQ. In DNA, the CDR3 is TGCGCCAGCAGTCGGGAGTTTGGGGATGAGCAGTTCTTC. Amino acid sequence: CASSREFGDEQFF. The variable domain in full, with the rest retrieved from reference TRBV5-1 and TRBJ2-1, is KAGVTQTPRYLIKTRGQQVTLSCSPISGHRSVSWYQQTPGQGLQFLFEYFSETQRNKGNFPGRFSGRQFSNSRSEMNVSTLELGDSALYLCASSREFGDEQFFGPGTRLTVL.

V usage is TRBV11-2 and J usage is TRBJ2-1; D is possibly TRBD1 (6 bases). Germline V lookup: CDR1 SGHAT, CDR2 FQNNGV. V was cut by 3 bases and J by 0 bases, with 9 bases left in between. The CDR3 extends over 15 amino acids. CDR3 sequence: CASSFQQGSYNEQFF. For the CDR3, the DNA is TGTGCCAGCAGCTTCCAACAGGGCTCCTACAATGAGCAGTTCTTC.

The CDR3 coding sequence is TGTGCCAGCAGCGTAGATCAATACAATGAGCAGTTCTTC. Its protein is CASSVDQYNEQFF. V gene TRBV9 combines with J gene TRBJ2-1; D not certain. Germline V gene sequence: CDR1 SGDLS, CDR2 YYNGEE. Trimming took off 0 bases at V and 4 bases at J, with 5 bases between the two ends. The CDR3 has 13 amino acids.

J is TRBJ2-4 and V is TRBV7-2, with a possible D match to TRBD2 (5 bases). Trimming removed 5 bases from V and 3 bases from J, with 11 bases in between. Germline V gene lookup returns CDR1 SGHTA and CDR2 FQGNSA. This CDR3 is built from 14 residues. The CDR3 loop is CASSPGRDKNIQYF. DNA of the CDR3: TGTGCCAGCAGCCCGGGAAGGGACAAAAACATTCAGTACTTC.

The chain links TRBV7-6 to TRBJ1-4; the match to TRBD1 covers 9 bases. Germline lookup yields CDR1 SGHVS and CDR2 FNYEAQ. V shed 5 bases, J shed 7 bases, and the junction held 5 bases outside the gene matches. The length of the CDR3 is 14 residues. The CDR3, as DNA: TGTGCCAGCAGCCCTGGACAGGGGCGTGAAAAACTGTTTTTT. The encoded protein is CASSPGQGREKLFF. Filled out from reference TRBV7-6 and TRBJ1-4, the complete variable domain reads GAGVSQSPRYKVTKRGQDVALRCDPISGHVSLYWYRQALGQGPEFLTYFNYEAQQDKSGLPNDRFSAERPEGSISTLTIQRTEQRDSAMYRCASSPGQGREKLFFGSGTQLSVL.

The gene calls are TRBV7-2 and TRBJ2-5; D is perhaps TRBD2 (6 bases). The germline V and J ends were trimmed by 7 bases and 0 bases, with 12 bases remaining between them. Germline loops: CDR1 SGHTA, CDR2 FQGNSA. The CDR3 extends over 14 amino acids. The CDR3 is CASTLAGHQETQYF. In DNA form, the CDR3 reads TGTGCCAGCACTCTCGCGGGACACCAAGAGACCCAGTACTTC.

The chain couples TRBV19 to TRBJ2-5; D is perhaps TRBD1 (6 bases). This CDR3 region has 13 residues. The V gene lost 1 base and the J gene lost 8 bases, with 11 bases spanning the gap. Per germline, CDR1 LNHDA and CDR2 SQIVND (reference sequence). The CDR3 protein is CASSIGTVGTQYF. CDR3 DNA: TGTGCCAGTAGTATAGGGACAGTGGGAACCCAGTACTTC.

The chain employs TRBV5-1 and TRBJ1-1; 10 nucleotides agree with TRBD1. The V segment lost 4 bases and the J segment 3 bases; nucleotides outside the gene matches: 3. The length of the CDR3 is 14 residues. Germline V gene lookup returns CDR1 SGHRS and CDR2 YFSETQ. The CDR3 here is CASSLGQGYTEAFF. The CDR3 bases are TGCGCCAGCAGCCTGGGACAGGGGTACACTGAAGCTTTCTTT.

This sequence joins TRBV2 and TRBJ2-5; no definite D call. V was cut by 4 bases and J by 0 bases, with 12 bases left in between. This CDR3 region has 15 residues. From germline, CDR1 is SNHLY and CDR2 FYNNEI. The CDR3 DNA sequence: TGTGCCAGCAGTGGGAGTCTAAAAAACCAAGAGACCCAGTACTTC. It translates to CASSGSLKNQETQYF.

The chain carries TRBV19 and TRBJ2-5, with TRBD1 identical over 9 bases. J lost 5 bases, V lost 5 bases, and 12 bases had no gene match. Germline values: CDR1 LNHDA, CDR2 SQIVND (reference sequence). This CDR3 comprises 16 residues. Here the CDR3 reads CASSQRMTGGRETQYF. DNA of the CDR3: TGTGCCAGTAGTCAGCGAATGACAGGGGGACGGGAGACCCAGTACTTC.

The chain recombines TRBV15 with TRBJ2-1; TRBD1 aligns across 11 bases. The CDR3 spans 16 residues. Germline CDR1 LNHNV, CDR2 YYDKDF (reference sequence). The junction had 13 bases not matched to a gene; V was cut back by 8 bases and J by 7 bases. The CDR3 here is CATGDQRGQGVNEQFF. CDR3 DNA sequence: TGTGCCACCGGAGATCAAAGGGGACAGGGGGTAAATGAGCAGTTCTTC.

The V gene is TRBV9, the J gene TRBJ1-1; 10 bases align to TRBD1. V lost 4 bases, J lost 0 bases, and 18 bases stayed unmatched. The CDR3 consists of 20 residues. Germline V CDR1 and CDR2: SGDLS, YYNGEE. The CDR3, as DNA: TGTGCCAGCAGCTCACAAATTAGACCGGGACAGGGGACAGTGAACACTGAAGCTTTCTTT. It codes for CASSSQIRPGQGTVNTEAFF.

The rearrangement joins TRBV28 to TRBJ2-7; 10 nucleotides align to TRBD1. The CDR3 consists of 14 residues. J was trimmed by 3 bases and V by 2 bases; bases with no gene match: 1. Germline V gene data show CDR1 as MDHEN and CDR2 as SYDVKM. The CDR3 DNA follows: TGTGCCAGCAGTTTAGGGGACAGGGGCTACGAGCAGTACTTC. This encodes CASSLGDRGYEQYF.

The V gene is TRBV9, the J gene TRBJ2-7; 9 positions match TRBD1. The germline V gene has CDR1 SGDLS and CDR2 YYNGEE. The CDR3 sequence is 18 residues long. The V gene end was trimmed by 3 bases and the J gene end by 7 bases; junction bases not matched to a gene: 20. The CDR3 sequence: CASSEGPGWGQGNREQYF. In nucleotides, the CDR3 is TGTGCCAGCAGCGAGGGCCCGGGATGGGGACAGGGTAACAGGGAGCAGTACTTC.

V and J are TRBV7-9 and TRBJ2-1; the match to TRBD1 covers 8 bases. V dropped 0 bases and J dropped 3; count of bases not matched to a gene: 4. Germline V lookup: CDR1 SEHNR, CDR2 FQNEAQ (reference sequence). The CDR3 spans 16 residues. The DNA for the CDR3 is TGTGCCAGCAGCTTAGCATCAGGGGGCATCTACAATGAGCAGTTCTTC. Amino acids: CASSLASGGIYNEQFF.

The chain recombines TRBV7-3 with TRBJ2-1; 8 nucleotides agree with TRBD2. This CDR3 comprises 14 residues. Germline V gene data show CDR1 as SGHTA and CDR2 as FQGTGA. The V gene end was trimmed by 5 bases and the J gene end by 4 bases; junction bases not matched to a gene: 4. CDR3 region: CASSASGYYNEQFF. The DNA for the CDR3 is TGTGCCAGCAGCGCTAGCGGGTATTACAATGAGCAGTTCTTC.

This clone was observed once. The J gene is TRBJ2-7, the V gene TRBV7-9; 7 bases map to TRBD1. The length of the CDR3 is 16 residues. CDR1 is SEHNR, CDR2 FQNEAQ, per germline (reference sequence). The trim removed 5 bases at V and 3 bases at J, leaving 13 bases unmatched. The CDR3 loop is CASSPPSGTEVYEQYF. The CDR3 region has the DNA TGTGCCAGCAGCCCCCCTTCCGGGACAGAAGTCTACGAGCAGTACTTC.

This clone was detected a few times. The chain is built from TRBV19 and TRBJ1-3; D gene ambiguous. Germline V CDR1 and CDR2: LNHDA, SQIVND (reference sequence). The CDR3 totals 13 residues. CDR3 bases: TGTGCGACGGGCCAGCAGACTGGAAACACCATATATTTT. This sequence encodes CATGQQTGNTIYF. Complete variable domain (other parts from reference TRBV19 and TRBJ1-3): DGGITQSPKYLFRKEGQNVTLSCEQNLNHDAMYWYRQDPGQGLRLIYYSQIVNDFQKGDIAEGYSVSREKKESFPLTVTSAQKNPTAFYLCATGQQTGNTIYFGEGSWLTVV.